The T cell receptor (beta chain) under discussion was sequenced for a study of T cells in Graves' hyperthyroidism and ophthalmopathy. Findings and limits, study-wide: Among clonotypes expanded in thyroid above 0.001, most were also found in blood. The model foresaw ophthalmopathy a median around 6.4 months prior to onset. In the analysis, a 13 V-J model separated ophthalmopathy from stable hyperthyroidism.

TCR beta CDR3 regions were amplified from RNA. Initially, a first-round RT-PCR of the TCR CDR3 employed the HTBI primer set. Each CDR3 protein is one row after TCRdb ran MiXCR on the multiplex PCR reads. In the table there are approximately 700,000 distinct CDR3 sequences, roughly 17% of which are singletons. Uncontrolled infection, other autoimmune disease, pregnancy or lactation led to exclusion. This clonotype has only a few counts. Its target is not known. The sequence was collected from a man between 18 and 35 years old with Graves' hyperthyroidism. Sequenced input: blood.

The chain's CDR3 is CSSGTTNEKLFF. The CDR3, as DNA: TGCAGCAGCGGAACAACTAATGAAAAACTGTTTTTT. The rearrangement uses TRBV20-1 and TRBJ1-4; no clear D. The CDR3 is 12 amino acids. Germline V lookup: CDR1 DFQATT, CDR2 SNEGSKA (reference sequence).